This is a list of T cell receptor beta chains from one sample in a study of T cells in Graves' hyperthyroidism and ophthalmopathy. In TCRdb, the multiplex PCR reads were re-called with MiXCR into one record per CDR3 protein. The sample consists of about 560,000 distinct CDR3 sequences, 14% of them appearing once. The sample comprised blood. The receptors derive from a woman aged 35 to 49 with Graves' hyperthyroidism. Each CDR3 is given with its conserved first and last residue. A D gene is named only where the DNA matches it firmly. Rows give clone size only sometimes, using once, few, many, or a class for an expanded clone.

>TRBJ2-1|TRBD2|TRBV18|many
CASSPPGLAGANEQFF
TGTGCCAGCTCACCCCCCGGACTAGCGGGAGCCAATGAGCAGTTCTTC
>TRBJ2-4|.|TRBV6-1|.
CASIKELLLAKNIQYF
TGTGCCAGCATTAAGGAACTGCTTCTAGCCAAAAACATTCAGTACTTC
>TRBJ2-7|.|TRBV5-1|.
CASNFLNRDEQYF
TGTGCCAGCAACTTCCTAAATCGAGACGAGCAGTACTTC
>TRBJ1-2|.|TRBV28|many
CASSHIWESGYGYTF
TGTGCCAGCAGCCATATCTGGGAAAGCGGCTATGGCTACACCTTC
>TRBJ2-6|.|TRBV7-3|many
CASSLKGGSGANVLTF
TGTGCCAGCAGCTTAAAGGGTGGCTCTGGGGCCAACGTCCTGACTTTC
>TRBJ2-2|TRBD2|TRBV20-1|few
CSARATSGYTGELFF
TGCAGTGCTAGAGCTACTAGCGGGTACACCGGGGAGCTGTTTTTT
>TRBJ2-1|TRBD2|TRBV28|many
CASSLGRERLDEQFF
TGTGCCAGCAGTTTAGGGCGGGAGAGGCTCGATGAGCAGTTCTTC
>TRBJ2-3|TRBD1|TRBV7-9|.
CASTPNEDRTTDTQYF
TGTGCCAGCACCCCCAATGAGGACAGGACCACAGATACGCAGTATTTT
>TRBJ1-2|.|TRBV29-1|.
CSVVFKDHGGYTF
TGCAGCGTTGTTTTTAAGGACCACGGCGGCTACACCTTC
>TRBJ2-1|.|TRBV19|many
CASSSPYSYNEQFF
TGTGCCAGTAGTAGTCCTTACTCCTACAATGAGCAGTTCTTC
>TRBJ2-5|TRBD2|TRBV20-1|many
CSARDLASGDQETQYF
TGCAGTGCTAGAGATCTGGCTAGCGGGGACCAAGAGACCCAGTACTTC
>TRBJ1-2|TRBD1|TRBV7-9|few
CASSPSTGFGYTF
TGTGCCAGCAGCCCCTCGACAGGGTTTGGCTACACCTTC
>TRBJ1-2|TRBD1|TRBV27|.
CASSFLDRGNGYTF
TGTGCCAGCAGTTTCCTCGACAGGGGGAACGGCTACACCTTC
>TRBJ2-7|.|TRBV9|.
CASSVSPSYEQYF
TGTGCCAGCAGCGTCAGTCCTTCCTACGAGCAGTACTTC
>TRBJ1-2|TRBD1|TRBV28|many
CASTTAGQGGYGYTF
TGTGCCAGCACAACTGCCGGACAGGGCGGATATGGCTACACCTTC
>TRBJ1-2|TRBD1|TRBV30|.
CAWSRDRGSYGYTF
TGTGCCTGGAGTCGGGACAGGGGTAGCTATGGCTACACCTTC
>TRBJ2-1|TRBD2|TRBV2|many
CASTTGLAGGFAYNEQFF
TGTGCCAGCACCACGGGACTAGCGGGAGGATTCGCCTACAATGAGCAGTTCTTC
>TRBJ1-6|.|TRBV28|.
CASMPANNSPLHF
TGTGCCAGCATGCCAGCTAATAATTCACCCCTCCACTTT
>TRBJ2-1|.|TRBV7-3|many
CASSSQAYNEQFF
TGTGCCAGCAGCTCCCAGGCCTACAATGAGCAGTTCTTC
>TRBJ1-5|.|TRBV13|few
CASTSGRESNQPQHF
TGTGCCAGCACCTCCGGGCGCGAAAGCAATCAGCCCCAGCATTTT
>TRBJ2-5|TRBD2|TRBV4-1|few
CASSQEGAGTSGRGETQYF
TGCGCCAGCAGCCAAGAGGGTGCGGGGACTAGCGGGAGAGGGGAGACCCAGTACTTC
>TRBJ2-2|.|TRBV20-1|many
CSARDHLNTGELFF
TGCAGTGCTAGAGATCATCTGAACACCGGGGAGCTGTTTTTT
>TRBJ2-1|.|TRBV19|few
CASTLGGTLTHEQFF
TGTGCCAGTACTCTTGGCGGGACCTTAACCCATGAGCAGTTCTTC
>TRBJ2-7|.|TRBV20-1|.
CSARVRSAAYEQYF
TGCAGTGCTAGAGTAAGGAGCGCTGCCTACGAGCAGTACTTC
>TRBJ2-3|.|TRBV2|many
CASRTGTETDTQYF
TGTGCCAGCAGAACCGGGACGGAAACAGATACGCAGTATTTT
>TRBJ1-6|.|TRBV7-2|many
CASRNTLPGYSPLHF
TGTGCCAGCAGGAATACACTCCCGGGCTATTCACCCCTCCACTTT
>TRBJ2-7|TRBD1|TRBV28|many
CASSGTGGAYEQYF
TGTGCCAGCAGTGGGACAGGGGGCGCCTACGAGCAGTACTTC
>TRBJ2-2|.|TRBV20-1|many
CSARQESGELFF
TGCAGTGCCCGACAAGAGTCCGGGGAGCTGTTTTTT
>TRBJ2-3|.|TRBV10-3|many
CAISDLNTGTTDTQYF
TGTGCCATCAGTGATTTAAATACGGGGACCACAGATACGCAGTATTTT
>TRBJ2-1|.|TRBV2|many
CASSELSLASSPYNEQFF
TGTGCCAGCAGTGAATTGAGTCTAGCCTCCAGCCCCTACAATGAGCAGTTCTTC
>TRBJ2-5|TRBD1|TRBV2|.
CASSESDRAHAQYF
TGTGCCAGCAGTGAATCGGACAGGGCTCATGCCCAGTACTTC
>TRBJ2-7|TRBD2|TRBV3-1|many
CASSPGLASYEQYF
TGTGCCAGCAGCCCAGGACTAGCATCCTACGAGCAGTACTTC
>TRBJ2-7|.|TRBV9|many
CASSVGGTPLEQYF
TGTGCCAGCAGCGTAGGGGGGACACCCCTAGAGCAGTACTTC
>TRBJ2-1|.|TRBV6-1|once
CASSEEFAPSPNGAYNEQFF
TGTGCCAGCAGTGAAGAATTCGCACCGTCCCCAAACGGGGCGTACAATGAGCAGTTCTTC
>TRBJ1-1|.|TRBV30|many
CAWGAATDTEAFF
TGTGCCTGGGGGGCAGCCACCGACACTGAAGCTTTCTTT
>TRBJ2-1|TRBD2|TRBV11-3|many
CASSDGLAIYNEQFF
TGTGCCAGCAGCGATGGACTAGCAATCTACAATGAGCAGTTCTTC
>TRBJ1-4|TRBD1|TRBV27|few
CASSSGTGGYEKLFF
TGTGCCAGCAGCTCCGGGACAGGAGGCTATGAAAAACTGTTTTTT